This entry features one TCR beta chain sequence. The data originate from a study of identical twins. MiXCR was run by TCRdb on the 5' RACE reads, yielding one entry per CDR3 protein. Among hundreds of thousands of distinct CDR3 sequences listed, over 5% were seen once. Germline loops: CDR1 DFQATT, CDR2 SNEGSKA (reference sequence). V lost 6 bases and J 1 base, leaving 12 bases between the germline ends. The CDR3 is 13 amino acids. This TCR was sampled from a man aged 18 to 29 in good health. The chain is built from TRBV20-1 and TRBJ1-1, with a possible D match to TRBD1 (5 bases). The sample taken for sequencing was naive T cells sorted from blood. The CDR3 region has the DNA TGCAGTGCCAAGACGGGGCCGAACACTGAAGCTTTCTTT. Its protein product is CSAKTGPNTEAFF.